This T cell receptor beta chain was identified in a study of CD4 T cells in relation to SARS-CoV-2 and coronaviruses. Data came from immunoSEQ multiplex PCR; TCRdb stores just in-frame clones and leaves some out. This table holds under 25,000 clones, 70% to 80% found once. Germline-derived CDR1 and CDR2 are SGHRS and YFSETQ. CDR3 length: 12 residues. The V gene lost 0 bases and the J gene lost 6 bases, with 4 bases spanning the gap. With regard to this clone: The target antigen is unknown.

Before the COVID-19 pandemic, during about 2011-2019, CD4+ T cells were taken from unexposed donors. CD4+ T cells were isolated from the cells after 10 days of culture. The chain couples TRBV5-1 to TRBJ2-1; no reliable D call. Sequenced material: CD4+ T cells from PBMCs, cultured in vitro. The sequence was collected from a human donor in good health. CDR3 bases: TGCGCCAGCAGCTTGGAGGCCAATGAGCAGTTCTTC. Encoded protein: CASSLEANEQFF.